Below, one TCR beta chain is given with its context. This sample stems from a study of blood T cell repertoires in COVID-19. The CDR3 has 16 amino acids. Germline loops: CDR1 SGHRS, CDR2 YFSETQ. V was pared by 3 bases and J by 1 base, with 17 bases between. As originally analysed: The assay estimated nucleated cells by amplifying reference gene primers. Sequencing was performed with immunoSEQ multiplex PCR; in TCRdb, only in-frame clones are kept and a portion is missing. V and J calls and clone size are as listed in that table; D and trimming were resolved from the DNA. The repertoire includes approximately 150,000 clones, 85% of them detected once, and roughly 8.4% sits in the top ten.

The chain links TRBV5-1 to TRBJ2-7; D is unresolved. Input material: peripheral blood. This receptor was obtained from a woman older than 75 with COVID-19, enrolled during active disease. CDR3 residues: CASSSLTDRVSYEQYF. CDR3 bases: TGCGCCAGCAGCTCCCTCACAGATCGAGTTTCCTACGAGCAGTACTTC.